This T cell receptor beta chain was sequenced during a study of T cells after yellow fever vaccination. Study at large: SMART-Seq v4 Ultra Low Input handled preparation of low-cell-number fractions. Findings and limits, study-wide: Reappearing after the booster were most of the clones from primary vaccination (about 96% CD4, approximately 89% CD8). Any FACS-sorted repertoire could hold abundant clonotypes that contaminate it from the bulk population.

This clonotype showed up many times. Its antigen remains unidentified. CDR1 and CDR2 from the germline V gene are SGHRS and YFSETQ. The CDR3 consists of 17 residues. Trimming pared 4 bases from V and 3 bases from J, leaving 17 bases between. TCRdb ran MiXCR on the 5' RACE reads and lists one entry per CDR3 protein. The sample consists of some 300,000 distinct CDR3 sequences, roughly 3.5% of them appearing once. V gene TRBV5-1 combines with J gene TRBJ1-6; no clear D. This TCR was recovered from a man between 18 and 35 years old who received the YFV17D yellow fever vaccine. Here the sequenced sample was PBMCs, taken on the day of the yellow fever booster vaccination. CDR3 coding DNA: TGCGCCAGCAGCCCGGCCTCGGGGAGCGACTATAATTCACCCCTCCACTTT. Translated, it gives CASSPASGSDYNSPLHF.